This record concerns one T cell receptor beta chain sequence. This clone was observed a single time. The antigen it binds to is not known. Base quality data are lacking; no much larger clone is found one base away. One collaborating source in Seattle enrolled patients while the patients were actively infected and followed the patients over time throughout the course of disease. Whole blood was collected in K2EDTA tubes by collaborating institutions according to the institutions' own protocols. For TCRbeta analysis, collaborators shipped samples as frozen whole blood, isolated PBMCs, or DNA extracted from either of those sample types. These data come from a study of blood T cell repertoires in COVID-19 (TCRdb year 2020). For context, the study as a whole: Samples covering the acute and convalescent phases of COVID-19 were provided by collaborators in the United States, Italy and Spain. Samples were obtained from the ongoing ImmuneRACE study (first 160 participants) and from some 1,300 subjects provided by 6 global collaborators. The dataset comprised deeply sampled blood TCRbeta repertoires from subjects exposed to, actively infected with, or recovered from COVID-19. The prospective study material was composed of cDNA or gDNA derived from T cells, B-cell-depleted T cells, or PBMCs. The sample metadata nearly always contained a de-identified subject ID, COVID-19 status, age in years and sex. Where HLA class I and class II types were available, the types were taken from metadata supplied by the sample provider, not from assay-based typing. A freely available public database, intended as a resource for researchers studying the immune response to SARS-CoV-2, is where the repertoires were released. Paper-wide results and their limitations: The amount of clinical and demographic metadata varied by source and participant and was provided uncurated.

TCRbeta CDR3 regions were amplified from genomic DNA using the immunoSEQ Assay, a bias-controlled multiplex PCR. The authors' analysis ran thus. Nucleated cell counts per sample were estimated from amplification of reference gene primers within the assay. To quantify the absolute abundance of each unique TCRbeta CDR3 rearrangement, sequence reads were collapsed and filtered. Productive Simpson clonality was computed per sample as the square root of Simpson's diversity index over productive rearrangements. Drawn from immuneACCESS, this table holds only the in-frame rearrangements with V and J called that TCRdb kept. Clones are partly lost; checked studies trace under half to an unresolved V gene and leave the rest unexplained. The D gene and trimming were derived from the DNA, and the V and J assignments and clone size from that table. Within this sample are 400,000 to 450,000 clones, with 85% to 90% of them counted one time only. Roughly 0.78% of the sample belongs to the ten largest clones.

V and J are trimmed by 3 bases and 0 bases, and the gene matches miss 7 bases of the junction. Inclusive of the bounding cysteine and phenylalanine, the CDR3 is 16 residues long. The only DNA kept is the CDR3, 48 bases in frame from the first base. As encoded in the germline V gene (reference sequence), CDR1 is DFQATT while CDR2 is SNEGSKA. The sample taken for sequencing was peripheral blood. This chain joins TRBV20-1 to TRBJ1-2, with 10 bases aligning to TRBD1. The clonotype originates from a man aged 18-30 years with COVID-19, enrolled during active disease. The DNA sequence follows: TGCAGTGCTAGTCTCGGACAGGGGGGGGCTAACTATGGCTACACCTTC. This translates into CSASLGQGGANYGYTF.